The entry below gives a single T cell receptor beta chain sequence along with its context. Which antigen it targets is not known. The input lacks base qualities; no much larger clone sits a single base away. The listed sequencing device is Illumina HiSeq 2500. Quantitative 5'-RACE with molecular barcodes was used to prepare TCR beta libraries. In the authors' own workflow: To identify disease-linked TCR variants, a new computational method was used, one built on a probabilistic model of VDJ rearrangement. TCRdb cleaned the public reads at Q25 with fastp, built clones with MiXCR and kept in-frame beta chains. Here each entry gathers all rows of one CDR3 protein and keeps the most common genes and DNA. These V and J calls originate from TCRdb's pipeline instead of the authors' own analysis. This sample has roughly 120,000 distinct CDR3 sequences in its table, and more than 6.5% of those were observed once. Of the sample, more than 10% falls within the top ten clones.

The CDR3 spans 17 residues, from the cysteine through the phenylalanine. Left in the record is the CDR3 DNA by itself, 51 bases read in frame from the first base. Based on the germline V gene (reference sequence), the CDR1 and CDR2 sequences are DFQATT and SNEGSKA. The germline V end is reduced by 6 bases and the J end by 0 bases; junction bases left unmatched: 12. The data belong to a study of CD8 T cells in ankylosing spondylitis (dated by TCRdb to about 2017). General notes on the study: The study set out to find disease-linked TCR variants by profiling T cell receptor beta repertoires in ankylosing spondylitis patients and healthy donors. The full study cohort comprised 25 ankylosing spondylitis patients and 85 to 120 healthy donors. Samples of peripheral blood were taken, and for ankylosing spondylitis patients, synovial fluid was collected as well.

Summary of the overall study and its limitations: The disease-linked clones showed a CD8+ phenotype and occurred at relatively low frequencies in peripheral blood. Some of the motif variants had been reported before in the synovial fluid and blood of reactive arthritis patients, a finding that suggests common disease-initiation mechanisms. Blood from ankylosing spondylitis patients appeared to be characterized by a TCR beta motif made up of seven or eight highly homologous amino acid variants. According to the report, matched synovial fluid samples from ankylosing spondylitis patients were significantly enriched for the disease-linked clones.

The sequence links TRBV20-1 to TRBJ2-2; 8 of the junction bases match TRBD1. Sequencing was performed on blood, either unsorted or a sorted T cell fraction (not recorded which). The clonotype originates from a male donor with ankylosing spondylitis or in good health (not recorded which). The CDR3 in this case is CSAIDDRGKPNTGELFF. The DNA sequence follows: TGCAGTGCAATCGACGACAGGGGTAAACCGAACACCGGGGAGCTGTTTTTT.